This entry features one TCR beta chain sequence. As yet, its antigen is unknown. The sample comes from a study of cytomegalovirus exposure and HLA in healthy donors. Study-wide points: Rarity marked most TCR sequences, yet some public TCRs occurred in many donors. The authors enumerated roughly 180 TCR beta chains as linked to cytomegalovirus.

TCRdb's table, derived via immunoSEQ multiplex PCR, lists solely in-frame clones and lacks some. The top ten clones hold around 9% of a sample with 150,000 or so clones, roughly 89% of them seen once. Germline V lookup: CDR1 MDHEN, CDR2 SYDVKM. V was shortened by 7 bases and J by 6 bases, with 19 bases between the two germline ends. The CDR3 consists of 16 residues. Donors were drawn from the roughly 130-subject validation cohort, separate from the approximately 680-subject first cohort. The sequenced sample was PBMCs. The chain has TRBV28 and TRBJ1-6, with a weak D call TRBD1 (6 bases). The receptor was derived from a woman between 18 and 29 years old in good health and CMV-seropositive. CDR3 protein: CASTTHPGQFNSPLHF. In DNA, the CDR3 is TGTGCCAGCACCACGCACCCGGGACAATTTAATTCACCCCTCCACTTT.